The clone carrying this TCR beta chain was detected only once. At one end the junction does not follow the germline gene, possibly because of a read error. The CDR3 contains 13 residues. Germline lookup yields CDR1 SGHRS and CDR2 YFSETQ. Sequencing was performed with immunoSEQ multiplex PCR; in TCRdb, only in-frame clones are kept and a portion is missing. The sample consists of 40,000 to 45,000 clones, 80% of them appearing once. This sample was included in a study of OX40 agonist ivuxolimab in advanced cancers. This sequence joins TRBV5-1 and TRBJ1-2; D is ambiguous. The TCR originated in an adult with an advanced solid tumor such as melanoma, head and neck, liver or kidney cancer. Sequences were derived from CD4+ or CD8+ T cells sorted from blood, sampled in a trial of the OX40 agonist ivuxolimab. The CDR3 loop reads CASSLRENYGYTF. The CDR3 DNA is TGTGCCAGCAGCTTGCGAGAGAACTATGGCTACACCTTC.